This T cell receptor beta chain was obtained from a study of T cells in Graves' hyperthyroidism and ophthalmopathy. General observations from the study: Most thyroid-expanded clonotypes above 0.001 were also found in blood.

What was amplified from RNA transcripts were TCR beta CDR3 regions. HTBI primers drove first-round RT-PCR of the TCR CDR3. TCRdb reprocessed the multiplex PCR reads with MiXCR, giving one entry per CDR3 protein. This sample has hundreds of thousands of distinct CDR3 sequences; 38% occur once, and the top ten carry more than 7%. This clonotype appeared many times. What it recognizes is unknown. V gave up 1 base and J gave up 8 bases, with 9 bases separating them. Germline V CDR1 and CDR2: SGHTA, FQGTGA. There are 14 residues in the CDR3. Uncontrolled infection, other autoimmune disease, pregnancy and lactation each barred patients from inclusion. Each diagnosis drew on symptoms, thyroxine, TRAb, thyroid ultrasound and orbital computed tomography findings.

The sample was blood. This clonotype was obtained from a man between 18 and 29 years old with Graves' hyperthyroidism. The chain recombines TRBV7-3 with TRBJ1-6; tentative D call: TRBD1 (5 bases). CDR3 coding DNA: TGTGCCAGCAGCTTAAAGGGGTCAGATTCACCCCTCCACTTT. The encoded protein is CASSLKGSDSPLHF.